This T cell receptor (beta chain) was captured in a study of shared clonotypes between healthy human individuals. On this clone itself: Its antigen is not known.

Whole-study results and caveats: Clonotypes shared by all four sorted-subset donors had higher generation probabilities than non-shared clonotypes.

Cells designated naive CD8 were CD45RO-negative and were positively selected for CCR7, with terminally differentiated effector memory CD45RA+ cells excluded. The assay ran at deep level. Genomic DNA per cell subset filled all wells of several immunoSEQ plates. The protocol was immunoSEQ multiplex PCR, while the TCRdb copy is restricted to in-frame clones and leaves out a portion. The repertoire holds around 2,000,000 clones, approximately 94% seen once, with 1% to 1.3% in the top ten. The TCR was taken from a man aged 18 to 29 in good health. Sequenced material: naive CD8+ T cells sorted from blood.

CDR3 region: CASSQDGGNYNEQFF. Here the CDR3 DNA reads TGCGCCAGCAGCCAAGACGGGGGGAATTACAATGAGCAGTTCTTC. The rearrangement links TRBV4-3 to TRBJ2-1; 7 bases align to TRBD2. J gave up 4 bases and V 0 bases, and 3 bases lay outside the gene matches. The CDR3 totals 15 residues. Germline CDR1 LGHNA, CDR2 YSLEER.